Each of the 27 T cell receptor beta chains below was sequenced from the same sample in a study of OX40 agonist ivuxolimab in advanced cancers. Clones were read by immunoSEQ multiplex PCR, and TCRdb kept only the in-frame ones, dropping some. The sample carries roughly 38,000 clones, about 90% recorded once. The sequencing here drew on CD4+ or CD8+ T cells sorted from blood, taken in a trial of the OX40 agonist ivuxolimab. These receptors were taken from an adult with an advanced solid tumor such as melanoma, head and neck, liver or kidney cancer.

This sequence joins TRBV5-1 and TRBJ2-2; TRBD1 might be the D (6 bases). The CDR3 sequence is 14 residues long. The germline V and J ends were trimmed by 0 bases and 3 bases, with 6 bases remaining between them. Germline V gene data show CDR1 as SGHRS and CDR2 as YFSETQ. The CDR3 spells CASSLGTDTGELFF. The CDR3 region has the DNA TGCGCCAGCAGCTTGGGGACAGACACCGGGGAGCTGTTTTTT.

V and J are TRBV18 and TRBJ1-2; maybe TRBD1 (6 bases). Germline loops: CDR1 KGHSH, CDR2 LQKENI. The CDR3 is made up of 14 amino acids. The germline V and J ends were trimmed by 3 bases and 10 bases, with 18 bases remaining between them. CDR3 DNA sequence: TGTGCCAGCTCACCTACCGGGACACGGCAAGACTACACCTTC. Translating gives CASSPTGTRQDYTF.

The rearrangement uses TRBV19 and TRBJ1-3; D call uncertain. V was pared by 7 bases and J by 3 bases, with 16 bases between. The CDR3 spans 15 residues. Germline V gene data show CDR1 as LNHDA and CDR2 as SQIVND (reference sequence). The CDR3 is CASTTTALVGNTIYF. In DNA form, the CDR3 reads TGTGCCAGTACCACGACGGCCTTGGTTGGAAACACCATATATTTT.

This clone was seen a single time. The chain links TRBV25-1 to TRBJ2-7; weak D call: TRBD2 (6 bases). V dropped 6 bases and J dropped 3 bases, with 18 bases sitting between them. The CDR3 consists of 15 residues. Germline V CDR1 and CDR2: MGHDK, SYGVNS. Here the CDR3 DNA reads TGTGCCAGCAGCCCAAAGAGAGGAGGGTACTACGAGCAGTACTTC. It codes for CASSPKRGGYYEQYF.

This chain joins TRBV19 and TRBJ1-2, with D possibly matching TRBD1 (6 bases). The germline CDR1 and CDR2 sequences are LNHDA and SQIVND (reference sequence). This CDR3 has 14 amino acids. The germline V and J ends were trimmed by 5 bases and 4 bases, with 14 bases remaining between them. The CDR3 region has the DNA TGTGCCAGTAGTGACGACAGGAGGACCTATGGCTACACCTTC. This sequence encodes CASSDDRRTYGYTF.

The chain combines TRBV19 with TRBJ1-2; 8 nucleotides match TRBD1. Germline assignment: CDR1 LNHDA and CDR2 SQIVND (reference sequence). J lost 4 bases, V lost 5 bases, and 3 bases had no gene match. This CDR3 is 13 amino acids long. The DNA for the CDR3 is TGTGCCAGTAGTGAGGACAGGGTCTATGGCTACACCTTC. This encodes CASSEDRVYGYTF. Supplemented by reference TRBV19 and TRBJ1-2, the full variable domain reads DGGITQSPKYLFRKEGQNVTLSCEQNLNHDAMYWYRQDPGQGLRLIYYSQIVNDFQKGDIAEGYSVSREKKESFPLTVTSAQKNPTAFYLCASSEDRVYGYTFGSGTRLTVV.

This rearrangement joins TRBV4-3 to TRBJ1-5, with 8 bases matching TRBD1. Germline-derived CDR1 and CDR2 are LGHNA and YSLEER. Losses at the gene ends were 0 bases for V and 0 bases for J; bases not matched to a gene: 4. The CDR3 consists of 17 residues. CDR3 sequence reads: CASSQDWGQDSNQPQHF. In DNA form, the CDR3 reads TGCGCCAGCAGCCAAGATTGGGGACAGGATAGCAATCAGCCCCAGCATTTT.

V gene TRBV7-2 combines with J gene TRBJ2-1; 8 nucleotides align to TRBD2. Germline V gene data show CDR1 as SGHTA and CDR2 as FQGNSA. The J segment lost 9 bases and the V segment lost 2 bases, leaving 9 bases of the junction unmatched. There are 15 residues in the CDR3. This CDR3 reads CASSLRAGGAFEQFF. CDR3 DNA sequence: TGTGCCAGCAGCTTAAGAGCCGGGGGGGCTTTTGAGCAGTTCTTC.

The V call is TRBV7-2, the J call TRBJ2-2; tentatively, D is TRBD2 (6 bases). The CDR3 has 17 amino acids. Germline V CDR1 and CDR2: SGHTA, FQGNSA. V was trimmed by 5 bases and J by 1 base, leaving 17 bases between them. DNA of the CDR3: TGTGCCAGCAGCCGTACCGGGACTGCAAAGAACACCGGGGAGCTGTTTTTT. This translates into CASSRTGTAKNTGELFF.

The chain has TRBV7-9 and TRBJ1-2; D is ambiguous. V was pared by 3 bases and J by 6 bases, with 17 bases between. CDR1 and CDR2 (germline): SEHNR, FQNEAQ (reference sequence). The CDR3 contains 15 residues. The CDR3 reads CASSFVANPDDGYTF. In DNA form, the CDR3 reads TGTGCCAGCAGCTTTGTGGCAAACCCTGATGATGGCTACACCTTC.

The chain has TRBV5-1 and TRBJ1-1; D is unresolved. CDR1 is SGHRS and CDR2 is YFSETQ in the germline V gene. Trimming shortened V by 3 bases and J by 1 base, and 7 bases separated the two germline ends. The CDR3 runs to 13 residues. CDR3 nucleotide sequence: TGCGCCAGCAGCTACGGGTCGAACACTGAAGCTTTCTTT. It encodes CASSYGSNTEAFF.

This clone was counted only a few times. The chain links TRBV5-1 to TRBJ2-3, with TRBD2 identical over 13 bases. CDR1 is SGHRS and CDR2 is YFSETQ in the germline V gene. V lost 5 bases and J lost 6; bases outside the gene matches: 24. The CDR3 is made up of 21 amino acids. DNA of the CDR3: TGCGCCAGCAGGCGGGACACCTCGCTTAACCTCGGACTAGCGGGGGCGGATACGCAGTATTTT. It codes for CASRRDTSLNLGLAGADTQYF.

The genes are TRBV5-4 and TRBJ2-5; TRBD2 is a possible D gene (5 bases). CDR3 length: 14 amino acids. CDR1 and CDR2 (germline): SGHNT, YYREEE (reference sequence). V was trimmed by 4 bases and J by 5 bases, leaving 15 bases between them. The CDR3, as DNA: TGTGCCAGCAGCCGGGCGGGCCCGAGGGAGACCCAGTACTTC. It is translated as CASSRAGPRETQYF. The full variable domain, its missing parts supplied by reference TRBV5-4 and TRBJ2-5, is ETGVTQSPTHLIKTRGQQVTLRCSSQSGHNTVSWYQQALGQGPQFIFQYYREEENGRGNFPPRFSGLQFPNYSSELNVNALELDDSALYLCASSRAGPRETQYFGPGTRLLVL.

The chain recombines TRBV23-1 with TRBJ2-3; the match to TRBD1 covers 7 bases. TRBV23-1 is known as an ORF, though its function is uncertain. With V trimmed by 10 bases and J by 4 bases, 11 bases remained unmatched. The CDR3 extends over 14 amino acids. The CDR3 is CAITGQRSPDTQYF. In DNA, the CDR3 is TGCGCCATCACGGGACAGAGAAGCCCAGATACGCAGTATTTT.

The chain uses TRBV5-8 and TRBJ2-3, with a weak D call TRBD1 (6 bases). CDR3 length equals 13 residues. Trimming pared 2 bases from V and 5 bases from J, leaving 9 bases between. CDR1 is SGHTS and CDR2 is YDEGEE in the germline V gene. The DNA for the CDR3 is TGTGCCAGCAGCTTTGAAGGGGGAGATACGCAGTATTTT. It codes for CASSFEGGDTQYF. The variable domain in full, completed from reference TRBV5-8 and TRBJ2-3, reads EAGVTQSPTHLIKTRGQQATLRCSPISGHTSVYWYQQALGLGLQFLLWYDEGEERNRGNFPPRFSGRQFPNYSSELNVNALELEDSALYLCASSFEGGDTQYFGPGTRLTVL.

This clone has a single count. This chain connects TRBV11-3 to TRBJ2-5, with 10 positions matching TRBD2. Germline CDR1 and CDR2: SGHNT and YENEEA. The CDR3 is 14 amino acids. With 1 base clipped from V and 12 bases from J, the junction kept 8 bases outside the gene matches. CDR3 bases: TGTGCCAGCAGCTTAGGCCTAGCGGGGGACCTCGAGTACTTC. The encoded protein is CASSLGLAGDLEYF.

J is TRBJ1-6 and V is TRBV4-3, with D tentatively TRBD1 (5 bases). The CDR3 is 15 residues long. Germline V gene sequence: CDR1 LGHNA, CDR2 YSLEER. V was cut by 3 bases and J by 7 bases, with 13 bases left in between. The CDR3 coding sequence is TGCGCCAGCAGCCAGGGACGACAGTTAAATTCACCCCTCCACTTT. Amino acid sequence: CASSQGRQLNSPLHF.

The chain uses TRBV7-9 and TRBJ1-2; 7 bases fit TRBD1. Per the germline V gene, CDR1 is SEHNR and CDR2 is FQNEAQ (reference sequence). This CDR3 spans 14 amino acids. Unmatched junction bases numbered 8, after V lost 3 bases and J lost 7 bases. As DNA, the CDR3 is TGTGCCAGCAGCTTCGGGACAGACCTGAGTGGCTACACCTTC. It specifies CASSFGTDLSGYTF. The whole variable domain, filled in from reference TRBV7-9 and TRBJ1-2, reads DTGVSQNPRHKITKRGQNVTFRCDPISEHNRLYWYRQTLGQGPEFLTYFQNEAQLEKSRLLSDRFSAERPKGSFSTLEIQRTEQGDSAMYLCASSFGTDLSGYTFGSGTRLTVV.

The gene calls are TRBV4-2 and TRBJ2-7; D may correspond to TRBD1 or TRBD2 (6 bases each). V was pared by 5 bases and J by 6 bases, with 11 bases between. The CDR3 spans 12 residues. CDR1 is LGHNA and CDR2 is YNFKEQ in the germline V gene. CDR3 region: CASSERGLEQYF. As DNA, the CDR3 is TGTGCCAGCAGCGAACGGGGGCTCGAGCAGTACTTC.

The chain recombines TRBV5-1 with TRBJ1-1; a possible D gene is TRBD1 (6 bases). The CDR3 has 15 amino acids. Trimming shortened V by 0 bases and J by 5 bases, and 14 bases separated the two germline ends. Per the germline V gene, CDR1 is SGHRS and CDR2 is YFSETQ. The CDR3 DNA reads as TGCGCCAGCAGCTTGGCTCCACAGGGACGAACTGAAGCTTTCTTT. Translating it yields CASSLAPQGRTEAFF.

A few counts support this clone. The chain has TRBV5-1 and TRBJ2-2, with 8 bases that match TRBD1. The germline V gene encodes CDR1 SGHRS and CDR2 YFSETQ. With V trimmed by 4 bases and J by 2 bases, 4 bases remained unmatched. This CDR3 has 15 amino acids. CDR3 DNA: TGCGCCAGCAGCGAGGGACAGGCTAACACCGGGGAGCTGTTTTTT. Translating it yields CASSEGQANTGELFF. The full variable domain, with the rest looked up from reference TRBV5-1 and TRBJ2-2, is KAGVTQTPRYLIKTRGQQVTLSCSPISGHRSVSWYQQTPGQGLQFLFEYFSETQRNKGNFPGRFSGRQFSNSRSEMNVSTLELGDSALYLCASSEGQANTGELFFGEGSRLTVL.

The chain is built from TRBV5-4 and TRBJ2-3; D uncertain. This CDR3 is 14 amino acids long. The ends were cut back, 4 bases at V and 0 bases at J, with 9 bases in the middle. Germline V gene lookup returns CDR1 SGHNT and CDR2 YYREEE (reference sequence). The CDR3 sequence: CASSQPYSTDTQYF. CDR3 DNA: TGTGCCAGCAGCCAACCTTATAGCACAGATACGCAGTATTTT. Together with reference TRBV5-4 and TRBJ2-3, the CDR3 gives the full variable domain: ETGVTQSPTHLIKTRGQQVTLRCSSQSGHNTVSWYQQALGQGPQFIFQYYREEENGRGNFPPRFSGLQFPNYSSELNVNALELDDSALYLCASSQPYSTDTQYFGPGTRLTVL.

The chain employs TRBV10-3 and TRBJ2-1; 10 positions agree with TRBD2. The CDR3 is 17 residues long. V was pared by 4 bases and J by 7 bases, with 13 bases of the junction left unmatched. Germline CDR1 and CDR2: ENHRY and SYGVKD. The CDR3 DNA is TGTGCCATCAGTGGCGGGGGGCTAGCGGGGGTTATAAATGAGCAGTTCTTC. Its translation: CAISGGGLAGVINEQFF.

The gene calls are TRBV2 and TRBJ1-1; perhaps TRBD1 as D (5 bases). Germline V gene sequence: CDR1 SNHLY, CDR2 FYNNEI. Between the trimmed V and J ends, which lost 3 bases and 0 bases, there was a span of 11 bases. The CDR3 has 15 amino acids. The CDR3 coding sequence is TGTGCCAGCAGTGACCTTGGGGCTGTGAACACTGAAGCTTTCTTT. This encodes CASSDLGAVNTEAFF. The variable domain in full, with the rest retrieved from reference TRBV2 and TRBJ1-1, is EPEVTQTPSHQVTQMGQEVILRCVPISNHLYFYWYRQILGQKVEFLVSFYNNEISEKSEIFDDQFSVERPDGSNFTLKIRSTKLEDSAMYFCASSDLGAVNTEAFFGQGTRLTVV.

The chain joins TRBV5-1 to TRBJ2-2; TRBD1 might be the D (5 bases). The length of the CDR3 is 16 residues. Trimming shortened V by 3 bases and J by 2 bases, and 14 bases separated the two germline ends. Germline V gives CDR1 SGHRS, CDR2 YFSETQ. CDR3 residues: CASSSTPTANTGELFF. In nucleotides, the CDR3 is TGCGCCAGCAGCTCCACCCCGACAGCTAACACCGGGGAGCTGTTTTTT.

The chain links TRBV5-5 to TRBJ1-2; D not certain. The V gene lost 4 bases and the J gene lost 4 bases, with 17 bases spanning the gap. CDR1 and CDR2 from the germline V gene are SGHKS and YYEKEE (reference sequence). The CDR3 runs 15 residues. CDR3 bases: TGTGCCAGCAGCCGCAACCCGACCGTGCCCTATGGCTACACCTTC. This encodes CASSRNPTVPYGYTF.

This sequence joins TRBV4-1 and TRBJ2-1; 10 bases map to TRBD2. The CDR3 has 19 residues. Germline V CDR1 and CDR2: MGHRA, YSYEKL. J gave up 4 bases and V 0 bases, and 12 bases lay outside the gene matches. In DNA, the CDR3 is TGCGCCAGCAGCCAAGATCCCAGCGGGGGGGCTCTCGGGTACAATGAGCAGTTCTTC. As protein: CASSQDPSGGALGYNEQFF.